This TCR beta chain originates from a study of PD-1 blockade in mismatch repair-deficient tumors. Study at large: Patients had 12 mismatch repair-deficient cancer types and were previously treated and progressing.

Generated by immunoSEQ multiplex PCR, the TCRdb table keeps only in-frame clones and is missing some. The data contain fewer than 100,000 clones, more than 65% of them seen just once; the ten biggest clones take up roughly 2.6%. This CDR3 is 13 amino acids long. PCR or immunohistochemistry showed mismatch repair deficiency in every enrolled patient. Sequences were derived from peripheral blood, sampled 12 weeks after starting pembrolizumab. This receptor was taken from an adult with mismatch repair-deficient cancer. The V and J genes are TRBV21-1 and TRBJ1-2. TRBV21-1 is a pseudogene locus. This chain's CDR3 is CASSITGTHGYTF. In nucleotides, the CDR3 is TGTGCCAGCAGCATTACCGGGACCCATGGCTACACCTTC.